What follows are 7 T cell receptor beta chains derived from one specimen sequenced in a study of T-cell memory formation after mild COVID-19 (dated by TCRdb to about 2021). The library was prepared using 5' RACE. Sequenced using an Illumina NovaSeq 6000. The raw public data were reprocessed by TCRdb itself: fastp quality trimming at Q25, MiXCR clonotype calling, in-frame beta chains only. A single entry per CDR3 protein holds the most common genes and DNA from its merged rows. This sample is represented by over 150,000 distinct CDR3 sequences; about 18% of them were singletons. The leading ten clones occupy under 4.5% of the sample. Material for sequencing was PBMCs or a T cell subset sorted from them (not recorded which). These receptors all stem from a man aged 18 to 30 who had mild COVID-19 (a few samples of this study predate the infection). The sample titles of this study are shuffled in the database, so cell type and time point are left out; the donor was told from shared clones.

This clonotype has more than one count but fewer than ten. One end of the junction varies from germline; a read error may be responsible. The rearrangement links TRBV6-5 to TRBJ1-6; a weak D match, TRBD1 (5 bases). Germline CDR1 is MNHEY and CDR2 is SVGAGI. The CDR3 length is 12 residues. This CDR3 is CASSYSGRELHF. Here the CDR3 DNA reads TGTGCCAGCAGTTACTCGGGCAGGGAACTCCATTTT.

This clonotype has more than one count but fewer than ten. The V call is TRBV28, the J call TRBJ2-7; 9 bases fit TRBD2. CDR3 size: 14 residues. J gave up 2 bases and V 6 bases, and 5 bases lay outside the gene matches. Germline CDR1 MDHEN, CDR2 SYDVKM. This CDR3 reads CASSSSGGTYEQYF. The CDR3 DNA sequence: TGTGCCAGCAGCTCAAGCGGGGGGACCTACGAGCAGTACTTC.

This clonotype was found a few times. The chain uses TRBV7-8 and TRBJ2-7; D unresolved. CDR1 is SGHVS, CDR2 FQNEAQ, per germline. The CDR3 spans 11 residues. V lost 9 bases and J lost 6, with 12 bases in between. DNA for the CDR3: TGTGCCAGTGGCGTTAGGTCCGAGCAGTACTTC. It yields the protein CASGVRSEQYF.

V and J are TRBV7-9 and TRBJ2-3; 9 bases map to TRBD2. V lost 3 bases, J lost 4 bases, and 11 bases stayed unmatched. This CDR3 is built from 17 residues. Germline V gene data show CDR1 as SEHNR and CDR2 as FQNEAQ (reference sequence). CDR3 residues: CASSFNLAGTKADTQYF. The CDR3, as DNA: TGTGCCAGCAGCTTTAATCTAGCGGGGACGAAGGCAGATACGCAGTATTTT.

In this sample, this clonotype turned up a few times. V gene TRBV6-1 combines with J gene TRBJ2-5, with D possibly TRBD2 on 6 matching bases. V was clipped by 4 bases and J by 1 base, with 7 bases between them. Germline-derived CDR1 and CDR2 are MNHNS and SASEGT. The CDR3 runs to 13 residues. CDR3 bases: TGTGCCAGCAGTGGGAGGGTCCAAGAGACCCAGTACTTC. Its translation: CASSGRVQETQYF.

This clonotype was seen ten or more times. The rearrangement joins TRBV6-2 or TRBV6-3 to TRBJ2-7; the match to TRBD2 covers 7 bases. V gave up 6 bases and J gave up 2 bases; unmatched junction bases: 7. This CDR3 is 14 amino acids long. The V gene's germline CDR1 is MNHEY and CDR2 SVGEGT. This CDR3 is CASRLAGSAYEQYF. The CDR3 DNA is TGTGCCAGCAGGTTAGCGGGTTCGGCCTACGAGCAGTACTTC.

The gene calls are TRBV2 and TRBJ1-1; 8 positions agree with TRBD1. The CDR3 has 15 amino acids. CDR1 is SNHLY and CDR2 is FYNNEI in the germline V gene. V trimming: 5 bases; J trimming: 3 bases; junction bases outside the gene matches: 8. The CDR3, as DNA: TGTGCCAGCAGTTTCAGGGGGCGGACGGACACTGAAGCTTTCTTT. It codes for CASSFRGRTDTEAFF.